The rows below give T cell receptor beta chains drawn from one sample of a study of cytomegalovirus exposure and HLA in healthy donors. Sequencing used immunoSEQ multiplex PCR; TCRdb keeps in-frame clones, though not all of them. The repertoire consists of fewer than 250,000 clones, with roughly 83% occurring once and the leading ten covering roughly 0.7%. The source material was PBMCs. These receptors were taken from a boy between 2 and 10 years old in good health and CMV-seronegative. CDR3s include the opening cysteine and the closing phenylalanine or tryptophan. Each record gives: CDR3 protein, CDR3 DNA, V gene, D gene, J gene, clone size. The D gene is left open where the match is weak. For some rows the clone size is stated as once, few or many, or as a class when expanded; others skip it.

CDR3: CASSPGTSGGRDEQFF
DNA: TGTGCCAGCAGCCCCGGGACTAGCGGGGGGCGGGATGAGCAGTTCTTC
V: TRBV6-4
D: TRBD2
J: TRBJ2-1
size: NA

CDR3: CARSIRGTSGRGEQFF
DNA: TGTGCCAGAAGCATACGCGGGACTAGCGGGAGGGGTGAGCAGTTCTTC
V: TRBV5-3
D: TRBD2
J: TRBJ2-1
size: NA

CDR3: CASSPGTSGTYEQYF
DNA: TGTGCCAGCAGCCCGGGGACTAGCGGGACCTACGAGCAGTACTTC
V: TRBV27
D: TRBD2
J: TRBJ2-7
size: NA

CDR3: CASSLGDASYGYTF
DNA: TGTGCCAGCAGCTTGGGAGATGCCTCCTATGGCTACACCTTC
V: TRBV5-6
D: NA
J: TRBJ1-2
size: NA

CDR3: CASSQASGGAVDTQYF
DNA: TGTGCCAGCAGCCAGGCAAGCGGGGGGGCCGTAGATACGCAGTATTTT
V: TRBV14
D: TRBD2
J: TRBJ2-3
size: once

CDR3: CASSTPLVGGNYGYTF
DNA: TGTGCCAGTAGTACCCCTCTGGTGGGAGGGAACTATGGCTACACCTTC
V: TRBV19
D: NA
J: TRBJ1-2
size: NA

CDR3: CASSGGDRVGEQYF
DNA: TGTGCCAGCAGCGGTGGAGACAGGGTGGGCGAGCAGTACTTC
V: TRBV9
D: TRBD1
J: TRBJ2-7
size: NA

CDR3: CAILSGQGNQPQHF
DNA: TGTGCCATCCTAAGTGGACAGGGCAATCAGCCCCAGCATTTT
V: TRBV21-1
D: NA
J: TRBJ1-5
size: NA

CDR3: CSAALNTEAFF
DNA: TGCAGCGCGGCCCTGAACACTGAAGCTTTCTTT
V: TRBV20-1
D: NA
J: TRBJ1-1
size: NA

CDR3: CASSPTGASGNTIYF
DNA: TGTGCCAGCAGCCCTACAGGGGCCTCTGGAAACACCATATATTTT
V: TRBV5-4
D: TRBD1
J: TRBJ1-3
size: NA

CDR3: CASRYGGSEYF
DNA: TGTGCCAGCAGGTACGGTGGCAGCGAGTACTTC
V: TRBV2
D: NA
J: TRBJ2-7
size: few

CDR3: CASSYSPQGTKNIQYF
DNA: TGTGCCAGCAGTTACTCCCCTCAGGGAACCAAAAACATTCAGTACTTC
V: TRBV6-5
D: NA
J: TRBJ2-4
size: NA

CDR3: CASRSGTGDYEQYF
DNA: TGTGCCAGCAGGTCCGGGACAGGGGACTACGAGCAGTACTTC
V: TRBV7-8
D: TRBD1
J: TRBJ2-7
size: NA

CDR3: CATQGTASYGYTF
DNA: TGTGCCACACAGGGGACAGCCTCTTATGGCTACACCTTC
V: TRBV6-1
D: TRBD1
J: TRBJ1-2
size: NA

CDR3: CASSLDDRNTEAFF
DNA: TGCGCCAGCAGCTTGGACGACAGGAACACTGAAGCTTTCTTT
V: TRBV5-1
D: NA
J: TRBJ1-1
size: NA

CDR3: CASSQAGTGTDTQYF
DNA: TGCGCCAGCAGCCAGGCCGGGACTGGAACAGATACGCAGTATTTT
V: TRBV4-1
D: NA
J: TRBJ2-3
size: NA

CDR3: CAISVDRGSEKLFF
DNA: TGTGCCATCAGTGTGGACAGGGGTAGTGAAAAACTGTTTTTT
V: TRBV10-3
D: TRBD1
J: TRBJ1-4
size: once

CDR3: CASSQDFPNLRQFYGYTF
DNA: TGCGCCAGCAGCCAAGATTTCCCGAACCTTCGACAGTTCTATGGCTACACCTTC
V: TRBV4-1
D: NA
J: TRBJ1-2
size: NA

CDR3: CASSSQRGSYEQYF
DNA: TGTGCCAGCAGTTCCCAGCGGGGGTCCTACGAGCAGTACTTC
V: TRBV2
D: TRBD2
J: TRBJ2-7
size: few

CDR3: CASSRDRGGQPQHF
DNA: TGTGCCAGCAGCCGGGACAGGGGAGGTCAGCCCCAGCATTTT
V: TRBV7-8
D: TRBD1
J: TRBJ1-5
size: NA

CDR3: CLSQGRSSSEAFF
DNA: TGTCTATCACAGGGGCGTAGTAGTTCTGAAGCTTTCTTT
V: TRBV25-1
D: TRBD1
J: TRBJ1-1
size: NA

CDR3: CASLSAGGSYGYTF
DNA: TGTGCCAGCTTAAGTGCGGGGGGCTCCTATGGCTACACCTTC
V: TRBV7-2
D: NA
J: TRBJ1-2
size: NA

CDR3: CASSPRGYRFTGELFF
DNA: TGTGCCAGCAGCCCCCGTGGATACAGATTCACGGGGGAGCTGTTTTTT
V: TRBV11-2
D: NA
J: TRBJ2-2
size: once

CDR3: CASSPGQGFYEQYF
DNA: TGTGCCAGCAGCCCAGGACAGGGATTCTACGAGCAGTACTTC
V: TRBV11-2
D: TRBD1
J: TRBJ2-7
size: few

CDR3: CASSHSIAGAMLEQYF
DNA: TGCGCCAGCAGCCATTCGATAGCGGGAGCTATGCTCGAGCAGTACTTC
V: TRBV4-1
D: TRBD2
J: TRBJ2-7
size: NA

CDR3: CASSQGEPRDSHEKLFF
DNA: TGCGCCAGCAGCCAAGGGGAGCCCCGGGACAGCCATGAAAAACTGTTTTTT
V: TRBV4-1
D: TRBD1
J: TRBJ1-4
size: NA

CDR3: CASSYSSSGATDTQYF
DNA: TGTGCCAGCAGTTACTCGAGTAGCGGAGCCACAGATACGCAGTATTTT
V: TRBV6-5
D: NA
J: TRBJ2-3
size: many